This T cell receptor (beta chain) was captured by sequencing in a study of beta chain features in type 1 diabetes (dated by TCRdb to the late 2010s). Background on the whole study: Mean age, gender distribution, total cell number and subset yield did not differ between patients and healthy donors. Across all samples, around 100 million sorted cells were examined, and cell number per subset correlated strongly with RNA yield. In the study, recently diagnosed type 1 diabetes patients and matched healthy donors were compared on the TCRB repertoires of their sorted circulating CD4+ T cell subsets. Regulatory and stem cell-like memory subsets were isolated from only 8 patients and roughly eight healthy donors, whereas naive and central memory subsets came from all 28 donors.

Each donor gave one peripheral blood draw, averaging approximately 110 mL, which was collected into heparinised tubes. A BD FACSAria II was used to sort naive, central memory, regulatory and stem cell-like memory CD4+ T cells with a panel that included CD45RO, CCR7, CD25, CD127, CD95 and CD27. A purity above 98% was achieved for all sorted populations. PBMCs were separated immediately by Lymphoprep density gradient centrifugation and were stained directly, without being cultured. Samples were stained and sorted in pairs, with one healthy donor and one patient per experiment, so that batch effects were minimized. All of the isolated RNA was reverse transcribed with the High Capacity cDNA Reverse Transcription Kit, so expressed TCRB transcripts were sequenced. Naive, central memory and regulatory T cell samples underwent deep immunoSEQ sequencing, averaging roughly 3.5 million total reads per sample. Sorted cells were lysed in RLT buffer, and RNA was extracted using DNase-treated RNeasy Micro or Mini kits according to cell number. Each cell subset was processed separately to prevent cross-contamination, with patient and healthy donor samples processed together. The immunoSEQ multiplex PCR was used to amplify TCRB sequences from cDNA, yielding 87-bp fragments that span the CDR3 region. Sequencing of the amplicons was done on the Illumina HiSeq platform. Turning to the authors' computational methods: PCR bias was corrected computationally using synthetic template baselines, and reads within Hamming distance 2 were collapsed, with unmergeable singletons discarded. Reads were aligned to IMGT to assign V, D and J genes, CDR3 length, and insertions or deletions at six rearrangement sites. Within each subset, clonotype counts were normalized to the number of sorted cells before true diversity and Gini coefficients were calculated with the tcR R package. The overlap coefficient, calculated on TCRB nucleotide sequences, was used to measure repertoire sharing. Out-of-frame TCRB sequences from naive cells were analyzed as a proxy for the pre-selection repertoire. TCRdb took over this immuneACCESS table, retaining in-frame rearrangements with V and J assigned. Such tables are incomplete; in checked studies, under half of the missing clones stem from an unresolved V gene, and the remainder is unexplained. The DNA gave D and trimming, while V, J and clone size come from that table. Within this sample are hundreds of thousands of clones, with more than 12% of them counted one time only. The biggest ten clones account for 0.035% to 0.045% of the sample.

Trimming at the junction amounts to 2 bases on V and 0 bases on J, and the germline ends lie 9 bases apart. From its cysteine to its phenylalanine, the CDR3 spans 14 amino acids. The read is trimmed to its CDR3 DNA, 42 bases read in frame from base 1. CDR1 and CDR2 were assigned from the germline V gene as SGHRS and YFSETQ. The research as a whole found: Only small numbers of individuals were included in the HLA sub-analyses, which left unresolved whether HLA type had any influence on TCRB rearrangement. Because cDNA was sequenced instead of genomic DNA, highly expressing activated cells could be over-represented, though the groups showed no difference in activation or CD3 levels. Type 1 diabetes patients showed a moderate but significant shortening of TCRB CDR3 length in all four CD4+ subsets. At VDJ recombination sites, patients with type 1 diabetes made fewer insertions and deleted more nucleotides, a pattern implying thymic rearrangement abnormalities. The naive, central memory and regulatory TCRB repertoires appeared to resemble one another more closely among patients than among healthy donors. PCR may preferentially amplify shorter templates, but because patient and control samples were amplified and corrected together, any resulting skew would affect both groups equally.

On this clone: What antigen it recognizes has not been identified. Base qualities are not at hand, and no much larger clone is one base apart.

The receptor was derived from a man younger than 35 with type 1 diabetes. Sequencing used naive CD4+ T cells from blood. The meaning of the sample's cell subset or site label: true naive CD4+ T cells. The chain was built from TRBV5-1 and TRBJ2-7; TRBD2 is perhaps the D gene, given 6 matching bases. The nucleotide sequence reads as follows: TGCGCCAGCAGCTTAAGGAGGGCCTCCTACGAGCAGTACTTC. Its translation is CASSLRRASYEQYF.